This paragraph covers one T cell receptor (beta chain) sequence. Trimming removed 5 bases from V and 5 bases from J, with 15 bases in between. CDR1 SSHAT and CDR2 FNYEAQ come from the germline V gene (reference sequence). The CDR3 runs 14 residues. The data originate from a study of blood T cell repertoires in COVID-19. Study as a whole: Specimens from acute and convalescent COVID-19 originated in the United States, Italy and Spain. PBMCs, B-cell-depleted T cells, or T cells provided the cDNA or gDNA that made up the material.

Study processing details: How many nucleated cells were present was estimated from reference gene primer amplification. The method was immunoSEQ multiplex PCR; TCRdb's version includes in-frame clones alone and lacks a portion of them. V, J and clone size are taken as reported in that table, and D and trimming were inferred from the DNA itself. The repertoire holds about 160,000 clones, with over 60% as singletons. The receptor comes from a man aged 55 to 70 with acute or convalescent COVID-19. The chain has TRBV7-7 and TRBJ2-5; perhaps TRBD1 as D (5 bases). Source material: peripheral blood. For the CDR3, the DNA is TGTGCCAGCAGCCCACCGTCGAAGGGGGAGACCCAGTACTTC. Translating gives CASSPPSKGETQYF.